The T cell receptor (beta chain) under discussion was sequenced for a study of T cell responses to AZD1222 COVID-19 vaccine (dated by TCRdb to the early 2020s). General notes on the study: TCR sequencing covered 230 to 250 trial participants: 207 given two doses of AZD1222 and about 26 given two doses of MenACWY control vaccine. Trial participants were enrolled by age into subgroups of 18-55, 56-69 and 70-plus years, and approximately 150, 30 and 60 TCR-sequenced participants, respectively, were included in these subgroups.

General findings and caveats noted by the study authors: The 56-69-year group was small, and its depth increase did not reach significance, likely because of low power. Nearly half of unique spike-specific TCRs reportedly recognized epitopes outside regions mutated in the B.1.351 and B.1.1.7 variants. Only five to seven AZD1222 recipients were SARS-CoV-2 seropositive at baseline, limiting conclusions about previously exposed vaccinees. After two AZD1222 doses, spike-specific TCR breadth and depth were significantly higher than at day 0 and than in MenACWY recipients. Vaccine-associated CD4 TCRs spanned the whole spike protein, with dominant responses in regions 160-218 and 743-854. Most participants were white British and females outnumbered males, and the authors suggested that clonal diversity may have been underestimated. No day 14 peak-response samples were available, so repertoires were characterized only after the peak T cell response.

The CDR3 regions of human TCRbeta chains were subjected to immunosequencing. Per the source publication's procedure: Repertoire TCRs were matched against a reference library of SARS-CoV-2-specific TCRs generated with the MIRA antigen-specificity platform. Breadth was defined as the fraction of unique TCRs that were SARS-CoV-2-associated, and depth was defined as the fraction of total T cells that were SARS-CoV-2-associated. Using the MIRA data, each spike-specific TCR was mapped to the spike region that the TCR reacts to and placed in a CD4 or CD8 class. Log10-transformed breadth and depth values were compared by one-way ANOVA with Sidak's multiple comparisons tests. Imported from immuneACCESS, the table was reduced by TCRdb to in-frame sequences with V and J called. These copies leave out some clones; in studies compared against another copy, an unresolved V gene accounts for under half, and the cause of the remainder is not known. V, J and clone size are taken as reported in that table, and D and trimming were inferred from the DNA itself. Counted in this sample were almost 50,000 clones; roughly three quarters of them appeared once. Roughly 20% of the sample lies in the top ten.

As to this clone: No antigen is known for it. No much larger clone exists at a distance of one base, and base qualities are not known.

The time point tag for this specimen amounts to: baseline before first vaccination. What the treatment or condition label conveys for this sample: meningococcal conjugate vaccine given as trial control. Samples from vaccinated people were obtained from the UK trials COV001 and COV002, which included a single-blind randomized controlled phase 2/3 trial of AZD1222 (ChAdOx1 nCoV-19) in healthy adults. For TCRbeta chain sequencing, PBMC samples from trial participants were taken at day 0 and at day 28 after the second dose. For CDR1 and CDR2, the germline V gene lists MNHEY and SVGAGI. Trimming costs V 2 bases and J 4 bases, and their ends lie 7 bases apart. Counted from cysteine to phenylalanine, this CDR3 has 13 amino acids. The CDR3 DNA has 39 bases and is translated from base 1.

The source of this sequence is an adult in good health. The receptor chain draws on TRBV6-5 and TRBJ2-3, with an unclear D gene assignment. Here the sequenced sample was peripheral blood, taken on day 0 of MenACWY control vaccination. This receptor carries the CDR3 CASSYVGADTQYF. The DNA reads as follows: TGTGCCAGCAGTTACGTGGGTGCAGATACGCAGTATTTT.